The rows below give T cell receptor beta chains drawn from one sample of a study of T cell repertoires in cytomegalovirus infection. These receptors lack a known antigen. MiXCR was run by TCRdb on the reads, yielding one entry per CDR3 protein. The profile shows roughly 990,000 distinct CDR3 sequences, about a third of them singletons. This specimen consisted of cultured CD8+ T cells from PBMCs, obtained from culture after CMV antigen stimulation. The receptors come from a human donor in good health (CMV status not recorded). Some clones in this sample may be carry-over from other donors' samples. CDR3s include the opening cysteine and the closing phenylalanine or tryptophan. A D gene is named only where the DNA matches it firmly. Part of the rows lack a size; the others show once, few, many or a class for expanded clones.

TRBV6-6,TRBD1,TRBJ1-2,14,.,TGTGCCAGCAGGCACAGGGGCCCCAACTATGGCTACACCTTC,CASRHRGPNYGYTF
TRBV19,.,TRBJ2-2,13,.,TGTGCCAGTACCATCACAGGATACGGGGAGCTGTTTTTT,CASTITGYGELFF
TRBV5-6,TRBD2,TRBJ2-7,17,.,TGTACCAGCTTACCCTACGTAGCGGGGGGCCTCTCCTACGAGCAGTACTTC,CTSLPYVAGGLSYEQYF
TRBV4-3,.,TRBJ1-6,16,many,TGCGCCAGCAGCCAAGATATGGGACTCAAAAATTCACCCCTCCACTTT,CASSQDMGLKNSPLHF
TRBV7-2,.,TRBJ1-5,14,many,TGTGCCAGCAGCTTGGGGGGAGGGTTTCAGCCCCAGCATTTT,CASSLGGGFQPQHF
TRBV7-8,.,TRBJ1-4,14,many,TGTGCCAGCAGCTTAGGGGATAGGGAGGAAAAACTGTTTTTT,CASSLGDREEKLFF
TRBV2,.,TRBJ2-2,13,.,TGTGCCGCGGGGACTGTGAACACCGGGGAGCTGTTTTTT,CAAGTVNTGELFF
TRBV3-1,.,TRBJ1-2,14,.,TGTGCCAGCAGCCAAGAGAACGGCTACTATGGCTACACCTTC,CASSQENGYYGYTF
TRBV6-5,.,TRBJ1-1,12,few,TGTGCCAGCAGGCTCAAGAACACTGAAGCTTTCTTT,CASRLKNTEAFF
TRBV20-1,.,TRBJ2-2,15,.,TGCAGTGCTAGAGAAATGCAAACTTCAGCCGGGGAGCTGTTTTTT,CSAREMQTSAGELFF
TRBV6-5,.,TRBJ1-2,14,many,TGTGCCAGCAGTTACTCGTGGCAGAACTATGGCTACACCTTC,CASSYSWQNYGYTF
TRBV12-3/TRBV12-4,.,TRBJ2-1,14,few,TGTGCCAGCAGTGGGGAAAGGGGCTTGAACGAGCAGTTCTTC,CASSGERGLNEQFF
TRBV11-1,TRBD1,TRBJ2-7,15,few,TGTGCCAGCAGCTTATGGACAGGGGTGGTCCACGAGCAGTACTTC,CASSLWTGVVHEQYF
TRBV4-1,.,TRBJ2-3,14,many,TGCGCCATCCCCGGACCACTAGCACAAGATACGCAGTATTTT,CAIPGPLAQDTQYF
TRBV6-8,.,TRBJ1-6,14,once,TGTGCCAGCAGTTATTGGGGGGGAGGTTCACCCCTCCACTTT,CASSYWGGGSPLHF
TRBV19,.,TRBJ2-7,14,few,TGTGCCAGTAGTATAGGACGCGGTAACTACGAGCAGTACTTC,CASSIGRGNYEQYF
TRBV27,.,TRBJ1-1,13,.,TGTGCCAGTCAGGGGTTTATGAGCACTGAAGCTTTCTTT,CASQGFMSTEAFF
TRBV6-1,TRBD1,TRBJ2-3,15,.,TGTGCCAGCAGCAAGGACAGGCCCAACACAGATACGCAGTATTTT,CASSKDRPNTDTQYF
TRBV7-6,.,TRBJ1-5,14,many,TGTGCCAGCAGCTTGGCAGGTAGCAATCAGCCCCAGCATTTT,CASSLAGSNQPQHF
TRBV4-1,.,TRBJ2-3,14,.,TGCGCCAGCAGCCTTGGCCTCAGGGCGGATACGCAGTATTTT,CASSLGLRADTQYF
TRBV12-3/TRBV12-4,.,TRBJ1-5,13,few,TGTGCCAGCAGTACAGGGCCTTATCAGCCCCAGCATTTT,CASSTGPYQPQHF
TRBV6-1,TRBD1,TRBJ2-7,15,.,TGTGCCAGCAGTCTTAGGGGGCTCGGGTCCTACGAGCAGTACTTC,CASSLRGLGSYEQYF
TRBV12-5,.,TRBJ1-5,13,few,TGTGCTAGTGGTTTGGGGGCAGTCAGGCCCCAGCATTTT,CASGLGAVRPQHF
TRBV7-3,.,TRBJ2-5,15,few,TGTGCCAGCAGCTTAGGGTCAGCGCCTCAAGAGACCCAGTACTTC,CASSLGSAPQETQYF
TRBV6-1,TRBD2,TRBJ2-1,17,many,TGTGCCAGCAGTCAGGTTTCCGGGACTAGCTTTCACAATGAGCAGTTCTTC,CASSQVSGTSFHNEQFF
TRBV27,.,TRBJ2-5,15,few,TGTGCCAGCAGTCCCAGTGAAGCGGCCCTGAAGACCCAGTACTTC,CASSPSEAALKTQYF
TRBV12-3/TRBV12-4,.,TRBJ2-1,15,few,TGTGCCAGCAGTTTAATGTCAGGGCATCGCAATGAGCAGTTCTTC,CASSLMSGHRNEQFF
TRBV7-6,.,TRBJ2-1,13,.,TGTGCCAGCAGCTTAGTACGCAACTGGGAGCAGTTCTTC,CASSLVRNWEQFF